This entry is about one TCR beta chain. The antigen remains unidentified. The sample originates from a study of response to subunit inactivated influenza vaccine. Study results and limitations: Authors suggested few new T cells are recruited by each seasonal influenza vaccination.

Trimming cost V 2 bases and J 2 bases, with 13 bases left between them. Germline CDR1 is DFQATT and CDR2 is SNEGSKA (reference sequence). The CDR3 loop spans 15 amino acids. TCRdb reanalysed the RT-PCR reads using MiXCR and keeps one entry per CDR3 protein. The table includes some 640,000 distinct CDR3 sequences, approximately 15% detected once. This clonotype was obtained from a man aged 45-65 years who received an inactivated influenza vaccine. This specimen consisted of PBMCs from blood, obtained around 15 days before vaccination. The chain couples TRBV20-1 to TRBJ1-5, with a weak D call TRBD1 (5 bases). For the CDR3, the DNA is TGCAGTGCTAGATCGGGGGGATTTGGCAATCAGCCCCAGCATTTT. Amino acids: CSARSGGFGNQPQHF.